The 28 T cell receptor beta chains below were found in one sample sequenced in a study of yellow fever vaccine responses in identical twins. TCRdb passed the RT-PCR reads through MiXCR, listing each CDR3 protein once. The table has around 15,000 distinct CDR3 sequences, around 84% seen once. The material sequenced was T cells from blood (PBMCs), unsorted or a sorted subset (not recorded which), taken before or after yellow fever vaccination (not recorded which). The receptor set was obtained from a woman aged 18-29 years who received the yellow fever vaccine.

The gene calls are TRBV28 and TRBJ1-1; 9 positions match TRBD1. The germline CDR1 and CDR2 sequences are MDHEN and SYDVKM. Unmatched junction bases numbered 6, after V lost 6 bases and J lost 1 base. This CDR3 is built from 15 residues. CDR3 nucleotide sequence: TGTGCCAGCAGCCGGACAGGGGCATGGAACACTGAAGCTTTCTTT. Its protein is CASSRTGAWNTEAFF.

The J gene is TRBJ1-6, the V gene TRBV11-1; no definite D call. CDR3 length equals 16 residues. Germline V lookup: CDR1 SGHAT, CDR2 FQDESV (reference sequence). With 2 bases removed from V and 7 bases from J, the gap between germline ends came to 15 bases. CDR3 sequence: CASSLSWSFDNSPLHF. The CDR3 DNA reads TGTGCCAGCAGCTTATCGTGGTCATTTGACAATTCACCCCTCCACTTT. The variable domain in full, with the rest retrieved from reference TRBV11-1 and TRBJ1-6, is EAEVAQSPRYKITEKSQAVAFWCDPISGHATLYWYRQILGQGPELLVQFQDESVVDDSQLPKDRFSAERLKGVDSTLKIQPAELGDSAMYLCASSLSWSFDNSPLHFGNGTRLTVT.

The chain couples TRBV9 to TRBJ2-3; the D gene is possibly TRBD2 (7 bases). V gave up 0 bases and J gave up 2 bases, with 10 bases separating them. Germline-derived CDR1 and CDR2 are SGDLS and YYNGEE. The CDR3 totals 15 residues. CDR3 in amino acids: CASSVVGGVTDTQYF. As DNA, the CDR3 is TGTGCCAGCAGCGTAGTAGGGGGGGTCACAGATACGCAGTATTTT.

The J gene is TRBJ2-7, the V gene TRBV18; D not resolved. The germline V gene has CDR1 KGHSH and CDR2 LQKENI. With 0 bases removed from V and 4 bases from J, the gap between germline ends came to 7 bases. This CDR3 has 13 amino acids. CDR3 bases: TGTGCCAGCTCACCACCTTTGGGATACGAGCAGTACTTC. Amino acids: CASSPPLGYEQYF.

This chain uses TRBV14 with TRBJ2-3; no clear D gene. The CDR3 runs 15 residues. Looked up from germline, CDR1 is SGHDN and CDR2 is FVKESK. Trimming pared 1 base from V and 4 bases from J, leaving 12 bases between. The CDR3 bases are TGTGCCAGCAGCCAAGTAACAGCCACCTCAGATACGCAGTATTTT. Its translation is CASSQVTATSDTQYF.

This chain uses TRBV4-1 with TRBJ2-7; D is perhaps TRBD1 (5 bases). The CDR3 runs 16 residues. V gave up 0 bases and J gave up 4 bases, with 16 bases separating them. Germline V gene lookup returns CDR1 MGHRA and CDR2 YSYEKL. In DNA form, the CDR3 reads TGCGCCAGCAGCCAAGAAGGCAGGGCCCTTTTATACGAGCAGTACTTC. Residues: CASSQEGRALLYEQYF.

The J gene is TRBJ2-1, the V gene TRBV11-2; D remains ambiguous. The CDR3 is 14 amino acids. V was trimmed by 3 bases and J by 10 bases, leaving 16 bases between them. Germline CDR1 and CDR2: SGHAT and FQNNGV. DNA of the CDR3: TGTGCCAGCAGCTTCCCCCCCTTTTTAGACGAGCAGTTCTTC. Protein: CASSFPPFLDEQFF.

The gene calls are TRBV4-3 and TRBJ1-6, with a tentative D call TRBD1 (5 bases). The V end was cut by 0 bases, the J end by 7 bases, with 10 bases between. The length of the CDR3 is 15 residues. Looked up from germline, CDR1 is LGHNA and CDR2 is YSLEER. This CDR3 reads CASSQDGTRNSPLHF. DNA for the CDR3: TGCGCCAGCAGCCAAGATGGGACGAGGAATTCACCCCTCCACTTT.

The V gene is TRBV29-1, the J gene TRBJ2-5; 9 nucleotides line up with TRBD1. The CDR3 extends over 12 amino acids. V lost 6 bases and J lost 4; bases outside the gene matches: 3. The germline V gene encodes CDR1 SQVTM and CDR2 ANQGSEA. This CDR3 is CSVGGQGETQYF. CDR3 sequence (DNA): TGCAGCGTGGGGGGACAGGGAGAGACCCAGTACTTC.

CDR3 protein: CSAGQGGDTQYF. The CDR3 coding sequence is TGCAGCGCCGGACAGGGCGGAGATACGCAGTATTTT. The chain links TRBV29-1 to TRBJ2-3; 8 positions agree with TRBD1. Germline trimming cut 7 bases from V and 5 bases from J; bases unmatched to any gene: 5. The CDR3 totals 12 residues. Germline lookup yields CDR1 SQVTM and CDR2 ANQGSEA.

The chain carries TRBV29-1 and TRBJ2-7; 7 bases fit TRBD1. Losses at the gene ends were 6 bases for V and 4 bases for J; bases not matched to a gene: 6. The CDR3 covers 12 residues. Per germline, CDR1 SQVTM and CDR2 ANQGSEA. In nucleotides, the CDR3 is TGCAGCGTCCGGGACAGACGTTACGAGCAGTACTTC. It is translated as CSVRDRRYEQYF.

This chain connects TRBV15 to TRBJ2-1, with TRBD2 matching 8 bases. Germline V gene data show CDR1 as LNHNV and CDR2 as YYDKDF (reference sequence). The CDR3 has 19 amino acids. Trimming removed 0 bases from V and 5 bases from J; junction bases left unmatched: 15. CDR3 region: CATSRDWDRIAGLNNEQFF. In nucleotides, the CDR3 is TGTGCCACCAGCAGAGATTGGGACCGGATAGCGGGACTAAACAATGAGCAGTTCTTC.

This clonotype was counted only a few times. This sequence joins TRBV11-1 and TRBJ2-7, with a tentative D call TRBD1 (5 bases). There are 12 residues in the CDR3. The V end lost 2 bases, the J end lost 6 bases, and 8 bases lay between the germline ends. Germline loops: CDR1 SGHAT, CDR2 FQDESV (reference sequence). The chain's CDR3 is CASSLQGSEQYF. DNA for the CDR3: TGTGCCAGCAGCTTACAGGGCAGCGAGCAGTACTTC.

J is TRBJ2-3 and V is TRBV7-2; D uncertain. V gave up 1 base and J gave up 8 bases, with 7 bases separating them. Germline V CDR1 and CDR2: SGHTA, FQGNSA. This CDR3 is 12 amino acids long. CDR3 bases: TGTGCCAGCAGCTTAGACTTTTCTACGCAGTATTTT. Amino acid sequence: CASSLDFSTQYF.

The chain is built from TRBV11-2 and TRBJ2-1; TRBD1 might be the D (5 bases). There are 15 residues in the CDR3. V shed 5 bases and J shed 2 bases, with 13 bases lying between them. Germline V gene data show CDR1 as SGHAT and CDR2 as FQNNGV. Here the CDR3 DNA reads TGTGCCAGCAGCCAGGGCAGTACCACCTACAATGAGCAGTTCTTC. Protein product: CASSQGSTTYNEQFF.

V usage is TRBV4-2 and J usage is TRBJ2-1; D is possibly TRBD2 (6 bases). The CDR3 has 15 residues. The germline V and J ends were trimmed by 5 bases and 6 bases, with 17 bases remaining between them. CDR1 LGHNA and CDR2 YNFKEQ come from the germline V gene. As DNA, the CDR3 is TGTGCCAGCAGCTCCCCCGGCGGGGTTGCCAATGAGCAGTTCTTC. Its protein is CASSSPGGVANEQFF.

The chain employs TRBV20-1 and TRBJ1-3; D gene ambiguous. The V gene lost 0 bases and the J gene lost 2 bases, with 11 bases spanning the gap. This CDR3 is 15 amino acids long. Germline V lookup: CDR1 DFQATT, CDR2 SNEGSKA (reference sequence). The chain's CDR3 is CSARDKTTPGNTIYF. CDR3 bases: TGCAGTGCTAGAGATAAGACGACACCTGGAAACACCATATATTTT.

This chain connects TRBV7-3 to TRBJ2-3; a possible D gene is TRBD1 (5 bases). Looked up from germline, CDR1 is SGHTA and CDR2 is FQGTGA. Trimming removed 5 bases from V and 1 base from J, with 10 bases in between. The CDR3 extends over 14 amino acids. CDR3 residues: CASSPGFGTDTQYF. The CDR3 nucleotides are TGTGCCAGCAGCCCAGGGTTCGGCACAGATACGCAGTATTTT.

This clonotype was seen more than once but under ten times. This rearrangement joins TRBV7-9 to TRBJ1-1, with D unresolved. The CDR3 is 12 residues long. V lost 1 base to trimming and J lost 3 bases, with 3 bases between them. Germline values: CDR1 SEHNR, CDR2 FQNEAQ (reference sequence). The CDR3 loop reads CASSLGYTEAFF. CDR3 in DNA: TGTGCCAGCAGCTTAGGGTACACTGAAGCTTTCTTT. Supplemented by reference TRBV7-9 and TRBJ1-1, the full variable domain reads DTGVSQNPRHKITKRGQNVTFRCDPISEHNRLYWYRQTLGQGPEFLTYFQNEAQLEKSRLLSDRFSAERPKGSFSTLEIQRTEQGDSAMYLCASSLGYTEAFFGQGTRLTVV.

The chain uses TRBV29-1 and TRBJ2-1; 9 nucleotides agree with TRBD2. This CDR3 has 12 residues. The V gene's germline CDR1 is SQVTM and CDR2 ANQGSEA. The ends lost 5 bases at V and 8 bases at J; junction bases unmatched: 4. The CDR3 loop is CSVSGRLDEQFF. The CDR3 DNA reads TGCAGCGTTAGCGGGAGGCTCGATGAGCAGTTCTTC.

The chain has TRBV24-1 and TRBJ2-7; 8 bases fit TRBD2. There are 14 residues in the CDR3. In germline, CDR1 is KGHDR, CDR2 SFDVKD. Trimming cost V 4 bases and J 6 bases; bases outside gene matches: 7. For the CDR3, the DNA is TGTGCCACCAGTGACCAGAGCGGGAGCAGCGAGCAGTACTTC. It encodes CATSDQSGSSEQYF.

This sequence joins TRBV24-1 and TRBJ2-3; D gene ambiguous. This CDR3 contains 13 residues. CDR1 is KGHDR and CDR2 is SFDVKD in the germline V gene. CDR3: CATRTPDTDTQYF. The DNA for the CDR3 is TGTGCAACCCGAACACCCGACACGGATACGCAGTATTTT.

DNA for the CDR3: TGTGCCAGCAGTGGGGAGAGGCTAGCGGGAGGTTCCTCCTACGAGCAGTACTTC. Translated: CASSGERLAGGSSYEQYF. The rearrangement links TRBV2 to TRBJ2-7; 11 nucleotides match TRBD2. The germline gives CDR1 SNHLY, CDR2 FYNNEI. Trimming removed 4 bases from V and 0 bases from J; junction bases left unmatched: 11. There are 18 residues in the CDR3.

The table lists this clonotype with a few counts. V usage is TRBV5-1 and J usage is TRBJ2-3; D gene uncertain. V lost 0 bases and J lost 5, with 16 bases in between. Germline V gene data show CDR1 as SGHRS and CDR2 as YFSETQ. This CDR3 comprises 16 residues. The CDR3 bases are TGCGCCAGCAGCTTGGGGCACCCCAACGTCGGAGATACGCAGTATTTT. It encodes CASSLGHPNVGDTQYF.

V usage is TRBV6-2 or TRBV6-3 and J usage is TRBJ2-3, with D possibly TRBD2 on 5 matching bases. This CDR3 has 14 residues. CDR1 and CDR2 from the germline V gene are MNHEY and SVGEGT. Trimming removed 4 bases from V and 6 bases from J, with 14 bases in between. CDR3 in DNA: TGTGCCAGCAGTTCGGACGGAAGAGGGGATACGCAGTATTTT. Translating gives CASSSDGRGDTQYF.

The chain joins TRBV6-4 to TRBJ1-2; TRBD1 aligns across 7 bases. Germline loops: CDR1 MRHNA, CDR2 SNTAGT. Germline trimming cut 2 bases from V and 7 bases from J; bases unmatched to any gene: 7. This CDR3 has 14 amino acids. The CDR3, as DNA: TGTGCCAGCAGTGACGAGACAGGGTTGGTTGGCTACACCTTC. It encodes CASSDETGLVGYTF.

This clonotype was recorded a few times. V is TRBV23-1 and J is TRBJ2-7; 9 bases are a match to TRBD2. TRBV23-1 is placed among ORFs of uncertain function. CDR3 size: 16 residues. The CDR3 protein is CAPVGDGLARAYEQYF. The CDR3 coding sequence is TGCGCGCCGGTAGGGGACGGACTAGCGAGAGCCTACGAGCAGTACTTC.

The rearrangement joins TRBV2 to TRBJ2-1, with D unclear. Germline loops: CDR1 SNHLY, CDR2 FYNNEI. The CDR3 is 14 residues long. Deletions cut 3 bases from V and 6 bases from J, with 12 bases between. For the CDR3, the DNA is TGTGCCAGCAGTGACGCCAGAGCCAGCAATGAGCAGTTCTTC. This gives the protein CASSDARASNEQFF.